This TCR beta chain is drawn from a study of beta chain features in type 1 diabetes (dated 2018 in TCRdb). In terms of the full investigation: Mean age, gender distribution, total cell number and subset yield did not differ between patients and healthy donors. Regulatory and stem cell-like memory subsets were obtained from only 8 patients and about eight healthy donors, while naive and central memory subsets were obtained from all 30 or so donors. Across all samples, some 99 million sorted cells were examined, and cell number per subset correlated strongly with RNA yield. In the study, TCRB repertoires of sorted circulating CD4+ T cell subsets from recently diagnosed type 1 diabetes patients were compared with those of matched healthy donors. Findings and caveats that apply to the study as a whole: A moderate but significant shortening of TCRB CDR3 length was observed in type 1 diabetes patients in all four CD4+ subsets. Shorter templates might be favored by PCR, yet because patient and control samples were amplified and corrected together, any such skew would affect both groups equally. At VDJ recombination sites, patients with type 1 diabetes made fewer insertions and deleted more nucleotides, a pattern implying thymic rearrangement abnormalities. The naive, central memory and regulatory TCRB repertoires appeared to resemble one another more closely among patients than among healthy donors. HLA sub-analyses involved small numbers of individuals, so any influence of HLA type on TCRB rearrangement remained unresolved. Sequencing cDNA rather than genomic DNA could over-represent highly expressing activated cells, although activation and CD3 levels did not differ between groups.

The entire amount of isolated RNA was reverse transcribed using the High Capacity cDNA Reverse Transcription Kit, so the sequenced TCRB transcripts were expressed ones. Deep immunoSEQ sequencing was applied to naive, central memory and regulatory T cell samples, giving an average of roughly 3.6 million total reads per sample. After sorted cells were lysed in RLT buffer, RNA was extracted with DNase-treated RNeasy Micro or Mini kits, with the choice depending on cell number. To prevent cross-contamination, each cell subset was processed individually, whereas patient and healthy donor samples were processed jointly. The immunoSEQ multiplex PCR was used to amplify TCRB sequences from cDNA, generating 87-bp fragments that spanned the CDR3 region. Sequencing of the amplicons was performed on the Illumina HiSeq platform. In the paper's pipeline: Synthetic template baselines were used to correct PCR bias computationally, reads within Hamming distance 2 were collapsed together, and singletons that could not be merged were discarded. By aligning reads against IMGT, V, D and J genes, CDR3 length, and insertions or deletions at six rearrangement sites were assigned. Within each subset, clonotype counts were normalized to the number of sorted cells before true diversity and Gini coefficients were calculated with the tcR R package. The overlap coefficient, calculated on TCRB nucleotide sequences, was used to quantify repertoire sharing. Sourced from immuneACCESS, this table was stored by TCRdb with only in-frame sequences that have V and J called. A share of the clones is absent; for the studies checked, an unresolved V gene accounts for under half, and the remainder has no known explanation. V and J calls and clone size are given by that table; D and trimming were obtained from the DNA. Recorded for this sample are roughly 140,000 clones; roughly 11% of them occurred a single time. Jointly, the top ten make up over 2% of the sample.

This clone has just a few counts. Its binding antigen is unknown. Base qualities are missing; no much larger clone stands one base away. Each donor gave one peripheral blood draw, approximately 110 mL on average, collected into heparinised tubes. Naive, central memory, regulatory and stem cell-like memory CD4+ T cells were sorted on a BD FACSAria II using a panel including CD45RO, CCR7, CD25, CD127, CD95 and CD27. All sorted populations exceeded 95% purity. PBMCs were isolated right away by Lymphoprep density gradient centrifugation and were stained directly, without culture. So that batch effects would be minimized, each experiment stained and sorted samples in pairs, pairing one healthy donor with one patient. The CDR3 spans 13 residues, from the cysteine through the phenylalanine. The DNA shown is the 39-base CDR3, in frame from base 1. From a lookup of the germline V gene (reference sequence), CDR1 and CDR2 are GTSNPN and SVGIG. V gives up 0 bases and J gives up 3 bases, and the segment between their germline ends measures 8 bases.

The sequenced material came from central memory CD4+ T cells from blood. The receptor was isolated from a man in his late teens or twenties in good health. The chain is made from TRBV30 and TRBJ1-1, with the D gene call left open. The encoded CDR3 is CAWSVGGDTEAFF. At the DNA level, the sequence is TGTGCCTGGAGTGTAGGTGGGGACACTGAAGCTTTCTTT.